The T cell receptor beta chain described here comes from a study of T cells in Graves' hyperthyroidism and ophthalmopathy. Study-level findings and limits: Most thyroid clonotypes expanded above 0.001 were also detected in blood. Using 13 V-J features, a model discriminated ophthalmopathy from stable hyperthyroidism.

The CDR3 regions of TCR beta were amplified from RNA transcripts. The HTBI primer set was used in a first-round RT-PCR of the TCR CDR3. TCRdb independently ran MiXCR on the multiplex PCR reads; one entry per CDR3 protein. The sample carries about half a million distinct CDR3 sequences, approximately 25% recorded once. This clonotype was counted many times. No antigen is known for it. The CDR3 totals 15 residues. The V segment lost 6 bases and the J segment 5 bases; nucleotides outside the gene matches: 10. Uncontrolled infections, other autoimmune diseases, pregnancy or lactation led to exclusion of patients. Orbital computed tomography, thyroid ultrasound, serum thyroxine and TRAb, and clinical symptoms together informed the diagnoses.

The chain employs TRBV12-3 or TRBV12-4 and TRBJ1-2, with 9 bases that match TRBD1. The TCR was taken from a woman under 40 with Graves' ophthalmopathy. The material sequenced was blood. The CDR3 sequence: CASSRDRVFRYGYTF. The CDR3 DNA reads as TGTGCCAGCAGCCGGGACAGGGTCTTTCGGTATGGCTACACCTTC.